This note documents a single TCR beta chain sequence. Its antigen is not identified. The data derive from a study of T-cell memory formation after mild COVID-19. Across the whole study: Largely donor-specific sequence clusters came from a couple of donors. Study-wide points: Pre-infection memory held some responding clones, suggesting pre-existing cross-reactive T cells responded.

V was shortened by 5 bases and J by 3 bases, with 11 bases between the two germline ends. This CDR3 has 14 residues. It was 5'RACE with constant-segment primers that produced the TCR alpha and TCR beta cDNA libraries, which carried sample barcodes and UMIs. Each CDR3 protein gets one entry after TCRdb re-called the 5' RACE reads with MiXCR. Seen here are under 150,000 distinct CDR3 sequences, about 17% observed once, and the top ten hold 14%. The chain uses TRBV12-3 or TRBV12-4 and TRBJ2-1, with D possibly matching TRBD1 (6 bases). This TCR came from an adult woman who had mild COVID-19 (a few samples of this study predate the infection). Cell type and time point are not known. Sequencing input: PBMCs or a T cell subset sorted from them (not recorded which). The CDR3 nucleotides are TGTGCCAGCAGTACAGGGTCTGGCTACAATGAGCAGTTCTTC. It codes for CASSTGSGYNEQFF.